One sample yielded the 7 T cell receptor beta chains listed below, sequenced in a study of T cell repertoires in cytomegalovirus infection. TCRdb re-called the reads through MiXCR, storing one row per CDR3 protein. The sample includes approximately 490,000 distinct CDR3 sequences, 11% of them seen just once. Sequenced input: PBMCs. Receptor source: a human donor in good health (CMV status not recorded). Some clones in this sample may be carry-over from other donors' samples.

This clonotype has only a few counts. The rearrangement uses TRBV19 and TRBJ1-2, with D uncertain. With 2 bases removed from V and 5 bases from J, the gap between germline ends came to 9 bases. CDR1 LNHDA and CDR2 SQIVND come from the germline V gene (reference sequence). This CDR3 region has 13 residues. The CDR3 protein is CASSIYVRYGYTF. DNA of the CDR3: TGTGCCAGTAGTATATACGTCCGTTATGGCTACACCTTC.

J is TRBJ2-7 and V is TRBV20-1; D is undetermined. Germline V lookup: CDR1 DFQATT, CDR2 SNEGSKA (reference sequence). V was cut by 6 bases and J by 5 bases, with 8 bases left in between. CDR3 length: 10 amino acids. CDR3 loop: CSANYNEQYF. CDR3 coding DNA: TGCAGTGCCAACTATAACGAGCAGTACTTC.

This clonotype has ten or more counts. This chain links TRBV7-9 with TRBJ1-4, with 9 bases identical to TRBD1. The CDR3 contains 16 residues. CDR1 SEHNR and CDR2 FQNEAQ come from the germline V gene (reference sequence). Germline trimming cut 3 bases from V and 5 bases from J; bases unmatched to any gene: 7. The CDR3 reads CASSFDPGQGNEKLFF. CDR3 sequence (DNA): TGTGCCAGCAGCTTTGACCCAGGACAGGGGAATGAAAAACTGTTTTTT. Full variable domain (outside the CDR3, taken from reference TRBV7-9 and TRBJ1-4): DTGVSQNPRHKITKRGQNVTFRCDPISEHNRLYWYRQTLGQGPEFLTYFQNEAQLEKSRLLSDRFSAERPKGSFSTLEIQRTEQGDSAMYLCASSFDPGQGNEKLFFGSGTQLSVL.

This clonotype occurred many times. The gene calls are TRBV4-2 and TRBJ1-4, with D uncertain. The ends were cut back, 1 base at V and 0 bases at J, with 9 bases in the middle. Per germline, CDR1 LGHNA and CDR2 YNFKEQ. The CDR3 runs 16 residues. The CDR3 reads CASSQAGEATNEKLFF. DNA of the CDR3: TGTGCCAGCAGCCAAGCTGGGGAGGCAACTAATGAAAAACTGTTTTTT.

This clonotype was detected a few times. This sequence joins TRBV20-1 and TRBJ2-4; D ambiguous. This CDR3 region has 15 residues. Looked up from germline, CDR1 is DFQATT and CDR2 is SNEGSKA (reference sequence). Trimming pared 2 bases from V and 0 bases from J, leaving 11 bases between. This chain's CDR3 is CSARKDVVAKNIQYF. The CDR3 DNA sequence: TGCAGTGCTAGAAAAGACGTGGTAGCCAAAAACATTCAGTACTTC.

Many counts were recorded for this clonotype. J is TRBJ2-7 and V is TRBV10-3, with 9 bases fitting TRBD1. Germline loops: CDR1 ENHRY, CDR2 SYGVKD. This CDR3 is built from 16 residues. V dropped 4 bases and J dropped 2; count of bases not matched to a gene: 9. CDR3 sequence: CAISVPGQGSTYEQYF. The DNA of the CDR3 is TGTGCCATCAGTGTACCGGGACAGGGTAGCACCTACGAGCAGTACTTC.

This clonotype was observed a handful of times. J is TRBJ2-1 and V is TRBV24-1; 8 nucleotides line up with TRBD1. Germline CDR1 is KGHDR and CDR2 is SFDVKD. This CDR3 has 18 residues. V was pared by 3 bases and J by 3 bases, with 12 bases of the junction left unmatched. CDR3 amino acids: CATSDPSGQGSNYNEQFF. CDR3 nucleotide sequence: TGTGCCACCAGTGATCCGTCCGGACAGGGTTCGAACTACAATGAGCAGTTCTTC.